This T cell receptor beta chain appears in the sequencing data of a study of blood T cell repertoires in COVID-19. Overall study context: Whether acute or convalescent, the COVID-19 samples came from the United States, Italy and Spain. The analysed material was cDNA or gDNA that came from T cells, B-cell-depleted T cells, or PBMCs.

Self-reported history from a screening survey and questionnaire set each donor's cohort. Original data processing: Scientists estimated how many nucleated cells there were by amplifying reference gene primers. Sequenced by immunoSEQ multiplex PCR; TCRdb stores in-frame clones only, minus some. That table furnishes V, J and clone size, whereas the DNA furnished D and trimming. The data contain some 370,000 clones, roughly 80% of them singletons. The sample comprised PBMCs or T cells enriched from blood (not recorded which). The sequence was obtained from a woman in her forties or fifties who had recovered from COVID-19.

This CDR3 is CASSLDWRSNQPQHF. The CDR3 nucleotides are TGTGCCAGCAGCTTAGATTGGAGAAGCAATCAGCCCCAGCATTTT. The rearrangement uses TRBV7-2 and TRBJ1-5, with D hard to call. Between the trimmed V and J ends, which lost 1 base and 1 base, there was a span of 8 bases. CDR1 is SGHTA, CDR2 FQGNSA, per germline. This CDR3 is 15 amino acids long.